The rows below give T cell receptor beta chains drawn from one sample of a study of T-cell memory formation after mild COVID-19. TCRdb reanalysed the 5' RACE reads using MiXCR and keeps one entry per CDR3 protein. This table holds approximately 350,000 distinct CDR3 sequences, over 10% found once. Input material: PBMCs or a T cell subset sorted from them (not recorded which). The receptors originated from a man between 18 and 35 years old who had mild COVID-19 (a few samples of this study predate the infection). Cell type and time point are not known. Both conserved end residues are part of each CDR3. D genes are given only for firm matches. Clone size is given for some rows only: seen once, a few or many times, or a class if the clone is expanded.

>few|TRBV24-1|TRBJ2-3|.
TGTGCCACCAGTGATTGGAGAACAGATACGCAGTATTTT
CATSDWRTDTQYF
>many|TRBV7-9|TRBJ2-4|TRBD1
TGTGCCAGCAGCTTCGGACAGGGGGACCCAATAGCCAAAAACATTCAGTACTTC
CASSFGQGDPIAKNIQYF
>.|TRBV6-2/TRBV6-3|TRBJ2-1|.
TGTGCCAGCAGTTATACCGGGTTCAATGAGCAGTTCTTC
CASSYTGFNEQFF
>.|TRBV28|TRBJ1-6|TRBD1
TGTGCCAGCAGTTCCGGGACAGGGGCATCACCCCTCCACTTT
CASSSGTGASPLHF
>many|TRBV14|TRBJ2-2|.
TGTGCCAGCAGCCAGGCTAACACCGGGGAGCTGTTTTTT
CASSQANTGELFF
>few|TRBV5-1|TRBJ2-5|.
TGCGCCAGCAGCTTGTGGTCCCAAGAGACCCAGTACTTC
CASSLWSQETQYF
>.|TRBV29-1|TRBJ1-2|.
TGCAGCGTTGTTGCTCCCCGGGGTACCGTCGATGGCTACACCTTC
CSVVAPRGTVDGYTF
>.|TRBV6-2/TRBV6-3|TRBJ2-3|.
TGTGCCAGCAGTTACTCGAGAAATACGCAGTATTTT
CASSYSRNTQYF
>many|TRBV28|TRBJ2-2|.
.
CASSFWFGAGELFF
>.|TRBV6-5|TRBJ1-2|.
TGTGCCAGCAGGGTGAAACCAAACTATGGCTACACCTTC
CASRVKPNYGYTF
>.|TRBV27|TRBJ2-1|.
TGTGCCAGCAGTACCCGGGGGGCCTCCAATGAGCAGTTCTTC
CASSTRGASNEQFF